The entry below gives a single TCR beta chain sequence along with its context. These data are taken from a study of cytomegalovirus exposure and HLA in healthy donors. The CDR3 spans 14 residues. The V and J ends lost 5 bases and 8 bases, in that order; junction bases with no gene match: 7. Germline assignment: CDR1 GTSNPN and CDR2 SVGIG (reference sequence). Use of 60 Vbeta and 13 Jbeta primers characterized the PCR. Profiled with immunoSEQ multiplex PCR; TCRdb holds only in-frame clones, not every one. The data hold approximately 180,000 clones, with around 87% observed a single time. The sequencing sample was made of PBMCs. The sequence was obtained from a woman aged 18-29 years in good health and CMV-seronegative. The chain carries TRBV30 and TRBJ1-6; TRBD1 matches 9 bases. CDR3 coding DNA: TGTGCCTGGTCCTCCGGGACAGGGTATTCACCCCTCCACTTT. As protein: CAWSSGTGYSPLHF.